Listed here are 5 T cell receptor beta chains from one sample, sequenced in a study of cytomegalovirus exposure and HLA in healthy donors (dated by TCRdb to about 2017). The library came from the immunoSEQ multiplex PCR assay. The multiplex PCR relied on a mix of 60 forward primers for TCR Vbeta segments and 13 reverse primers for TCR Jbeta segments. TCRdb took over this immuneACCESS table, retaining in-frame rearrangements with V and J assigned. Such tables are incomplete; in checked studies, under half of the missing clones stem from an unresolved V gene, and the remainder is unexplained. Here the sample has about 150,000 clones; around 84% occur a single time. 6.4% of the sample lies in the top ten. Sequences were obtained from PBMCs. These receptors all come from a man between 50 and 59 years old in good health and CMV-seropositive.

This clone was found a few times. This chain uses TRBV5-5 with TRBJ2-3; the D gene is possibly TRBD2 (6 bases). CDR1 SGHKS and CDR2 YYEKEE come from the germline V gene (reference sequence). This CDR3 comprises 17 residues. Trimming left V 0 bases short and J 2 bases short, with 16 bases between. The CDR3 coding sequence is TGTGCCAGCAGCTTGGCCGGGACTCCAGGAACCACAGATACGCAGTATTTT. Protein product: CASSLAGTPGTTDTQYF.

The chain carries TRBV6-1 and TRBJ2-6; D is possibly TRBD2 (5 bases). Germline CDR1 is MNHNS and CDR2 is SASEGT. Between the trimmed V and J ends, which lost 3 bases and 5 bases, there was a span of 11 bases. The CDR3 extends over 15 amino acids. Here the CDR3 reads CASSEGWTRANVLTF. CDR3 sequence (DNA): TGTGCCAGCAGTGAGGGATGGACTCGGGCCAACGTCCTGACTTTC.

This clone came up once. The chain carries TRBV28 and TRBJ1-5; D ambiguous. The CDR3 is 12 amino acids. Germline V gene lookup returns CDR1 MDHEN and CDR2 SYDVKM. V was cut by 7 bases and J by 6 bases, with 10 bases left in between. CDR3 sequence reads: CASTTVSQPQHF. The CDR3 nucleotides are TGTGCCAGCACCACCGTGAGTCAGCCCCAGCATTTT.

This chain connects TRBV27 to TRBJ2-6; tentative D call: TRBD2 (7 bases). The ends were cut back, 3 bases at V and 1 base at J, with 13 bases in the middle. The germline CDR1 and CDR2 sequences are MNHEY and SMNVEV (reference sequence). This CDR3 is built from 17 residues. The CDR3 loop reads CASSFWGGESGANVLTF. The DNA of the CDR3 is TGTGCCAGCAGTTTTTGGGGGGGCGAGTCTGGGGCCAACGTCCTGACTTTC.

V and J are TRBV6-1 and TRBJ1-1; 8 bases fit TRBD1. After removal of 4 bases from V and 4 bases from J, the junction contained 8 bases not matched to a gene. This CDR3 region has 15 residues. CDR1 MNHNS and CDR2 SASEGT come from the germline V gene. The CDR3 protein is CASSAFRGRGTEAFF. CDR3 nucleotides: TGTGCCAGCAGTGCGTTCAGGGGGCGTGGCACTGAAGCTTTCTTT.